Below, one TCR beta chain is given with its context. The data were obtained in a study of blood T cell repertoires in COVID-19. For the study at large: The samples span acute and convalescent COVID-19 from the United States, Italy and Spain. The analysed material was cDNA or gDNA that came from T cells, B-cell-depleted T cells, or PBMCs.

Methods used by the authors: Amplification with reference gene primers provided the estimates of nucleated cell counts. Sequenced by immunoSEQ multiplex PCR; TCRdb stores in-frame clones only, minus some. For V, J and clone size, that table is used; D and trimming come from the DNA. The top ten clones hold 27% of a sample with some 120,000 clones, 85% of them seen once. This CDR3 is 13 amino acids long. Trimming removed 3 bases from V and 11 bases from J; junction bases left unmatched: 4. Germline assignment: CDR1 SGHTA and CDR2 FQGNSA. The sample consisted of peripheral blood. This clonotype was sampled from a woman over 75 with acute or convalescent COVID-19. The chain is built from TRBV7-2 and TRBJ1-5, with 10 bases that match TRBD1. The CDR3 region has the DNA TGTGCCAGCAGCTTCCCCGGGACAGGGGCCCAGCATTTT. Residues: CASSFPGTGAQHF.